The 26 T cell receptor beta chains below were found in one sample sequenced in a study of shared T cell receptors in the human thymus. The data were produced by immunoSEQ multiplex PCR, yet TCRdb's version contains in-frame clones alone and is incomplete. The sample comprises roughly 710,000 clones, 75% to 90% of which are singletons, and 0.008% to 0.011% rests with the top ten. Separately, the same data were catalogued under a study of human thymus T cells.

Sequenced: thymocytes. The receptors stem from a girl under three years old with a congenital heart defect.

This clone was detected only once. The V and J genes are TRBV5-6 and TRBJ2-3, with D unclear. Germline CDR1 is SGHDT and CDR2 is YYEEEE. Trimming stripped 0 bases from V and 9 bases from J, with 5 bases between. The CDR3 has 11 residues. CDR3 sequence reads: CASSLALTQYF. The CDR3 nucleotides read TGTGCCAGCAGCTTGGCGTTGACGCAGTATTTT.

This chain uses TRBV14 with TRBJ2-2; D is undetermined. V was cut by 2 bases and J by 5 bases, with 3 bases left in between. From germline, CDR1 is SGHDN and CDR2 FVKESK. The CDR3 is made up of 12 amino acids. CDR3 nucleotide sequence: TGTGCCAGCAGCCAACCGACCGGGGAGCTGTTTTTT. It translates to CASSQPTGELFF. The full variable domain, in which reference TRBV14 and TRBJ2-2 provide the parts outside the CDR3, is EAGVTQFPSHSVIEKGQTVTLRCDPISGHDNLYWYRRVMGKEIKFLLHFVKESKQDESGMPNNRFLAERTGGTYSTLKVQPAELEDSGVYFCASSQPTGELFFGEGSRLTVL.

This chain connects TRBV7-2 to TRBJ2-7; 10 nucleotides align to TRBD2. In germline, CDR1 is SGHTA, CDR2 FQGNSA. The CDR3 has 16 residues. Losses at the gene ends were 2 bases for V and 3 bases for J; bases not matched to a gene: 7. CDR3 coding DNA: TGTGCCAGCAGCTTAAGCGGGGGGGCCTTCTACTACGAGCAGTACTTC. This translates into CASSLSGGAFYYEQYF.

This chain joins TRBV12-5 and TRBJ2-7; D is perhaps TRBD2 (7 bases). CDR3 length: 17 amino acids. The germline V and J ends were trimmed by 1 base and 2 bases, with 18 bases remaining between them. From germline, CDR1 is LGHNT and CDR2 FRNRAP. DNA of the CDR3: TGTGCTAGTGGTTTGGAAATGCGGGGGCCTAAAACCTACGAGCAGTACTTC. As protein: CASGLEMRGPKTYEQYF.

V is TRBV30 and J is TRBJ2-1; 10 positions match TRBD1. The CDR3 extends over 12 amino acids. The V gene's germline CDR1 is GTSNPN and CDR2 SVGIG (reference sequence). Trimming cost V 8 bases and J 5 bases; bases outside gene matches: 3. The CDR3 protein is CARDRGHNEQFF. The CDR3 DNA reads TGTGCCCGGGACAGGGGTCACAATGAGCAGTTCTTC.

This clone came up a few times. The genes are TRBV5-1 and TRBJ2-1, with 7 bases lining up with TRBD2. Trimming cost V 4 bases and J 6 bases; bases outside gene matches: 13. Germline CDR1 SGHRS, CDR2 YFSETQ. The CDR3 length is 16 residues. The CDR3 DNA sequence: TGCGCCAGCAGCCGCTTCAGCGGGGAAAACCGCAATGAGCAGTTCTTC. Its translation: CASSRFSGENRNEQFF. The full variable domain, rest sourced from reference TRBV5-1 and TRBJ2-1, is KAGVTQTPRYLIKTRGQQVTLSCSPISGHRSVSWYQQTPGQGLQFLFEYFSETQRNKGNFPGRFSGRQFSNSRSEMNVSTLELGDSALYLCASSRFSGENRNEQFFGPGTRLTVL.

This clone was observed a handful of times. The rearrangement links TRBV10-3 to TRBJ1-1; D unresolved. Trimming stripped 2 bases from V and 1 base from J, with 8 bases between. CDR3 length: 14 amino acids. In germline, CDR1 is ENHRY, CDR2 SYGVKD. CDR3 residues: CAISELDQNTEAFF. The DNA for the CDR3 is TGTGCCATCAGTGAGCTAGATCAGAACACTGAAGCTTTCTTT.

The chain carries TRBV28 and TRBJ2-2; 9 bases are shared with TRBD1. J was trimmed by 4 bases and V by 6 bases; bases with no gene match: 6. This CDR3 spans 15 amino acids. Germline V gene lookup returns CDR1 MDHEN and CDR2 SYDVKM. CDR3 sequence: CASRTGDRVTGELFF. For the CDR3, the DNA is TGTGCCAGCAGAACGGGGGACAGGGTCACCGGGGAGCTGTTTTTT.

The CDR3 DNA is TGTGCCAGCAGCCGTTTGACAGGGTTCAATCAGCCCCAGCATTTT. Amino acid sequence: CASSRLTGFNQPQHF. This rearrangement joins TRBV7-6 to TRBJ1-5; 7 positions match TRBD1. The V gene end was trimmed by 5 bases and the J gene end by 3 bases; junction bases not matched to a gene: 7. CDR1 is SGHVS and CDR2 is FNYEAQ in the germline V gene. This CDR3 is built from 15 residues.

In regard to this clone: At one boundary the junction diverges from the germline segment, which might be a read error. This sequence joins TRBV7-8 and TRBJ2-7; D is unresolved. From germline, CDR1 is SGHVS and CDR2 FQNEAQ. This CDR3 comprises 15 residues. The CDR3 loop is CASSLVDSISHEQYF. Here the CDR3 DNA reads TGTGCCAGCAGTTTAGTCGACTCCATTTCCCACGAGCAGTACTTC.

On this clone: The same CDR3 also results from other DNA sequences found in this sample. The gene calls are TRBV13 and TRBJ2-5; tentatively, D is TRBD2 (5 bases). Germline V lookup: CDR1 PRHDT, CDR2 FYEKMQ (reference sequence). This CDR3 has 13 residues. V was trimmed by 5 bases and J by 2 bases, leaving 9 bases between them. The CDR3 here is CASSTGLQETQYF. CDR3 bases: TGTGCCAGCAGCACGGGATTACAAGAGACCCAGTACTTC.

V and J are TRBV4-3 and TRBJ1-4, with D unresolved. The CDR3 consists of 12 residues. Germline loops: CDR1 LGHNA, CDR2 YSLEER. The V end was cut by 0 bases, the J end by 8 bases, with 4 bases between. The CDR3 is CASSQDGEKLFF. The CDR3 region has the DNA TGCGCCAGCAGCCAAGACGGGGAAAAACTGTTTTTT.

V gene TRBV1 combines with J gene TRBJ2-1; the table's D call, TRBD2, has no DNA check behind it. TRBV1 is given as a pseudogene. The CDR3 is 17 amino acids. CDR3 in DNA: TGCACCAGCAGCCAAGATGGGGCGGGGCCCTCCTACAATGAGCAGTTCTTC. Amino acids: CTSSQDGAGPSYNEQFF.

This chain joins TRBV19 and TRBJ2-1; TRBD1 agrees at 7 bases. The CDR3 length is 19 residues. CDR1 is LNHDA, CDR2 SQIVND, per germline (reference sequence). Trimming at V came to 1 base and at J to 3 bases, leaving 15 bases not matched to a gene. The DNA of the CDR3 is TGTGCCAGTAGTATAGTAGGGGGCAGTTTTAAGCCCCACTACAATGAGCAGTTCTTC. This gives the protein CASSIVGGSFKPHYNEQFF.

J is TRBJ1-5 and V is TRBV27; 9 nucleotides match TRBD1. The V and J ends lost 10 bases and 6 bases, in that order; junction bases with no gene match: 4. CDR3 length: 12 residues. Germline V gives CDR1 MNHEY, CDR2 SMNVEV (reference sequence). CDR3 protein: CATPTGGQPQHF. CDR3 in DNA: TGTGCCACCCCGACAGGGGGTCAGCCCCAGCATTTT.

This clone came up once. The CDR3 sequence: CASSLAGQITYEQYF. The CDR3 DNA sequence: TGCGCCAGCAGCTTGGCTGGACAGATTACCTACGAGCAGTACTTC. This chain joins TRBV5-1 and TRBJ2-7; D perhaps matches TRBD1 (6 bases). Between the trimmed V and J ends, which lost 0 bases and 2 bases, there was a span of 12 bases. Germline V gene data show CDR1 as SGHRS and CDR2 as YFSETQ. The CDR3 has 15 amino acids.

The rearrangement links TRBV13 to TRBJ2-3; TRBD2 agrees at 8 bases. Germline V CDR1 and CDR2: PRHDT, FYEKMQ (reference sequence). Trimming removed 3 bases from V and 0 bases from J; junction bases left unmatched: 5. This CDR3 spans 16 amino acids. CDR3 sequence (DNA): TGTGCCAGCAGCTTTTTCGGGGGGGGGAGCACAGATACGCAGTATTTT. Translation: CASSFFGGGSTDTQYF.

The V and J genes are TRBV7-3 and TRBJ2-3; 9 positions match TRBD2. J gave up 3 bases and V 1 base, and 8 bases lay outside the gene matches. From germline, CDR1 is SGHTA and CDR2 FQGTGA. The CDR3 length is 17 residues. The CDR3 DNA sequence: TGTGCCAGCAGCTTAAGCTCCAAGCGGGGGGTGACAGATACGCAGTATTTT. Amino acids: CASSLSSKRGVTDTQYF.

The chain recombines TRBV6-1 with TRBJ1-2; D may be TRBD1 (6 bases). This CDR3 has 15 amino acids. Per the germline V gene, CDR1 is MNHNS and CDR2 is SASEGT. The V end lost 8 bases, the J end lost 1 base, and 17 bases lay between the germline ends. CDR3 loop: CASCATAGVNYGYTF. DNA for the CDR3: TGTGCCAGCTGCGCAACTGCAGGGGTTAACTATGGCTACACCTTC.

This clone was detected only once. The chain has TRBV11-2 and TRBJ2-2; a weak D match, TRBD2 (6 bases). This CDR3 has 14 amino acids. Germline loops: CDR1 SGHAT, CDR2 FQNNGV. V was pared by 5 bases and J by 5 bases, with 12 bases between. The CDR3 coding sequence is TGTGCCAGCAGCCTATCTAGCGTAACCGGGGAGCTGTTTTTT. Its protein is CASSLSSVTGELFF. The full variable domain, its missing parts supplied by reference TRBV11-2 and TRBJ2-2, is EAGVAQSPRYKIIEKRQSVAFWCNPISGHATLYWYQQILGQGPKLLIQFQNNGVVDDSQLPKDRFSAERLKGVDSTLKIQPAKLEDSAVYLCASSLSSVTGELFFGEGSRLTVL.

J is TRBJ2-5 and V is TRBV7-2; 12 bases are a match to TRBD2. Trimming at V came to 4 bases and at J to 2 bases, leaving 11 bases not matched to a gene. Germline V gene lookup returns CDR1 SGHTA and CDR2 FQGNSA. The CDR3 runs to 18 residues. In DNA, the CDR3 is TGTGCCAGCAGCTCTCTAGCGGGGGGGCACGCAATTCAAGAGACCCAGTACTTC. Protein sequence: CASSSLAGGHAIQETQYF. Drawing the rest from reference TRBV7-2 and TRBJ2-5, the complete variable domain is GAGVSQSPSNKVTEKGKDVELRCDPISGHTALYWYRQSLGQGLEFLIYFQGNSAPDKSGLPSDRFSAERTGGSVSTLTIQRTQQEDSAVYLCASSSLAGGHAIQETQYFGPGTRLLVL.

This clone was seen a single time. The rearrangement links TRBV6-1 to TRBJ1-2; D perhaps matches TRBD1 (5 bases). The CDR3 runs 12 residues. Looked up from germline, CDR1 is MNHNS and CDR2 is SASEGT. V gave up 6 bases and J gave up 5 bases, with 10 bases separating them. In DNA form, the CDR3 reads TGTGCCAGCAGCCAAGACAGATATGGCTACACCTTC. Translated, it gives CASSQDRYGYTF.

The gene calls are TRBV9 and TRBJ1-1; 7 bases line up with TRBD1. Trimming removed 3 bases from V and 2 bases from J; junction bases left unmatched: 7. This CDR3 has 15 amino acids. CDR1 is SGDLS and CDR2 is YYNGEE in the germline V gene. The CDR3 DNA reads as TGTGCCAGCAGCGAACAGACAGGGACAAACACTGAAGCTTTCTTT. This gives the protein CASSEQTGTNTEAFF.

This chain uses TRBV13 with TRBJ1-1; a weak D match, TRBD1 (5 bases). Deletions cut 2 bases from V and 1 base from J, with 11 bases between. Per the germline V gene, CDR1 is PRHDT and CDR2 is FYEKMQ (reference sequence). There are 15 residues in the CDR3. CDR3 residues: CASSLRGLRNTEAFF. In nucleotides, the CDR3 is TGTGCCAGCAGCTTACGGGGGTTGAGGAACACTGAAGCTTTCTTT.

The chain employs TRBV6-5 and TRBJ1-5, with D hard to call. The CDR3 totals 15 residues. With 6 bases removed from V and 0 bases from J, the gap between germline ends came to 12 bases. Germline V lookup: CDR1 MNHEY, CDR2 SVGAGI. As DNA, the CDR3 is TGTGCCAGCAGCATAAAGGAGTATAGCAATCAGCCCCAGCATTTT. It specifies CASSIKEYSNQPQHF.

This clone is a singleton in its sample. This chain's CDR3 is CASSEPGQGMMQYF. The DNA of the CDR3 is TGTGCCAGCAGTGAGCCGGGACAGGGGATGATGCAGTACTTC. The gene calls are TRBV6-5 and TRBJ2-7; 10 bases fit TRBD1. J lost 9 bases, V lost 5 bases, and 10 bases had no gene match. Germline lookup yields CDR1 MNHEY and CDR2 SVGAGI. The CDR3 consists of 14 residues.